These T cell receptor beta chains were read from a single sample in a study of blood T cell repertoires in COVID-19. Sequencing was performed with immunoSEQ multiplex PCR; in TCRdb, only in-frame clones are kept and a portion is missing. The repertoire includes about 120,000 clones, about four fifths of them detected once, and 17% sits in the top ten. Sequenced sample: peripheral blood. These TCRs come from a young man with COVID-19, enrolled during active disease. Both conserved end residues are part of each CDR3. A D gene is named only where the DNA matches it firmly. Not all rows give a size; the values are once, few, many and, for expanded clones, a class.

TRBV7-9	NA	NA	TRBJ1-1	TGTGCCAGCAGCTCGCAGGTGAACACTGAAGCTTTCTTT	CASSSQVNTEAFF
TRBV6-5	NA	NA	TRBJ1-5	TGTGCCAGCACAGGACAGTCCAATCAGCCCCAGCATTTT	CASTGQSNQPQHF
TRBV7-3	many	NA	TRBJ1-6	TGTGCCAGCAGCGCAACCAGGGATTCACCCCTCCACTTT	CASSATRDSPLHF
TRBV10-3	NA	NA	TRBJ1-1	TGTGCCATCAGGTCGAACGGTGATCCTGAAGCTTTCTTT	CAIRSNGDPEAFF
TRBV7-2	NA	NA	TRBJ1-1	TGTGCCAGCAGCTTAATAGAGGGGAACACTGAAGCTTTCTTT	CASSLIEGNTEAFF
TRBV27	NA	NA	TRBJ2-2	TGTGCCAGCAGTCCTATCGTGAGTGGCGGGGAGCTGTTTTTT	CASSPIVSGGELFF
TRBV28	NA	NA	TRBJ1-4	TGTGCCAGCAGTTTATCCTTTGAGGGAGGTTCCTCAACTAATGAAAAACTGTTTTTT	CASSLSFEGGSSTNEKLFF
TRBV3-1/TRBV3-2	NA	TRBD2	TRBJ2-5	TGTGCCAGCAGCTTAAGAGCGGGAGGGCCGGAGACCCAGTACTTC	CASSLRAGGPETQYF
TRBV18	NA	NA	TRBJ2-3	TGTGCCAGCTCACCTAGACAGTTCAGCACAGATACGCAGTATTTT	CASSPRQFSTDTQYF
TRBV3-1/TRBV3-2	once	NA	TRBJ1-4	TGTGCCAGCAGCCCCGCCTCGGGGGTAGAAAAACTGTTTTTT	CASSPASGVEKLFF
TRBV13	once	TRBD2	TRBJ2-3	TGTGCCAGCAGCTTAGGCGTCCCGGGGGGGGATAGCACAGATACGCAGTATTTT	CASSLGVPGGDSTDTQYF
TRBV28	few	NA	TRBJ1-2	TGTGCCAGCATTCCCGAGGGCATTCCTAACTATGGCTACACCTTC	CASIPEGIPNYGYTF
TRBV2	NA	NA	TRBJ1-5	TGTGCCAGCAGTGAGAAGGGGTCGGGCAATCAGCCCCAGCATTTT	CASSEKGSGNQPQHF
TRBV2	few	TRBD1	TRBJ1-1	TGTGCCAGCAGTTTTCCACAGGGGGCGGGGAACACTGAAGCTTTCTTT	CASSFPQGAGNTEAFF
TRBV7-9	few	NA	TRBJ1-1	TGTGCCAGCAGCGCACCCCCCGGGACACCGACGCTAAAGAACACTGAAGCTTTCTTT	CASSAPPGTPTLKNTEAFF
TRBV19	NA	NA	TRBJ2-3	TGTGCCAGTAGCCGACTCAGCACAGATACGCAGTATTTT	CASSRLSTDTQYF
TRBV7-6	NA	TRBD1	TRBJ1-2	TGTGCCAGCAGCCCAGTGGGAGGTGGGACAGGGGATGGCTACACCTTC	CASSPVGGGTGDGYTF
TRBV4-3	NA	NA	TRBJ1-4	TGCGCCAGCAGCCAGGACCAGGGAACTAATGAAAAACTGTTTTTT	CASSQDQGTNEKLFF
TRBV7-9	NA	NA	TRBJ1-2	TGTGCCAGCAGCTCGTACTTTGGCTACACCTTC	CASSSYFGYTF
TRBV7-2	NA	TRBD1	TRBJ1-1	TGTGCCAGCAGCTTAGATGGGACAGGGGGCTTCGGAACTGAAGCTTTCTTT	CASSLDGTGGFGTEAFF
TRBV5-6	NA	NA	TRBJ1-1	TGTGCCAGCAGCCGTCTACAGGCCCCATACACTGAAGCTTTCTTT	CASSRLQAPYTEAFF
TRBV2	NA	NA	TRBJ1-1	TGTGCCAGCAGTGAACGGGGGGGGCCTGAAGCTTTCTTT	CASSERGGPEAFF
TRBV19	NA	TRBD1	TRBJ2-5	TGTGCCAGTAGTGTTACAGGGGCGGGTGAGACCCAGTACTTC	CASSVTGAGETQYF
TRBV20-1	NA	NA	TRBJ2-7	TGCAGTGCTAGAGATACGACACGAGAGGGATTC	CSARDTTREGF
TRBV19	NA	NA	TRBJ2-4	TGTGCCAGTAGCCTCCCATGGGGCCTCGCATCCAAAAACATTCAGTACTTC	CASSLPWGLASKNIQYF
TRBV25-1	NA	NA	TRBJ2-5	TGTGCCAGCTTGTCAGCGGCGGGGACCCAGTACTTC	CASLSAAGTQYF
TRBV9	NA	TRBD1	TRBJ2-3	TGTGCCAGCAGCGACGAATCCGGGACAGGGAGTAAAGCAGATACGCAGTATTTT	CASSDESGTGSKADTQYF
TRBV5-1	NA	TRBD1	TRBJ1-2	TGCGCCAGCAGCAGGACAGGGGATTCTATGGGCGGTGGCTACACCTTC	CASSRTGDSMGGGYTF
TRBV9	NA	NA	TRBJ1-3	TGTGCCAGCAGCGCGGAGCCCGGGACATTGTGGGGAAACACCATATATTTT	CASSAEPGTLWGNTIYF
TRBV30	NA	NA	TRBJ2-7	TGTGCCTGGAGTGTCATGGGGCTCTACGAGCAGTACTTC	CAWSVMGLYEQYF
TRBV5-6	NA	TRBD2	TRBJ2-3	TGTGCCAGCAGCCTCGGGACTACCCGCACAGATACGCAGTATTTT	CASSLGTTRTDTQYF
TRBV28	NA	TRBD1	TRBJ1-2	TGTGCCAGCTCTACAGGGGGCCTGGACTATGGCTACACCTTC	CASSTGGLDYGYTF
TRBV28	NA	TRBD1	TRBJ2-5	TGTGCCAGCAGTTTACAGATGCAGGGGGCGCACGAGACCCAGTACTTC	CASSLQMQGAHETQYF
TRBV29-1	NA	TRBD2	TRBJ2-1	TGCAGCGTCCGCGGGACTAGCGGGTCTCTGTACAATGAGCAGTTCTTC	CSVRGTSGSLYNEQFF
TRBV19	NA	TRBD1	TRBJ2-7	TGTGCCAGTAGTATAGGGGTCCCGGGACAGAATCTCTACGAGCAGTACTTC	CASSIGVPGQNLYEQYF
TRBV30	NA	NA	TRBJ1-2	TGTGCCTGGAGTGTCGGGGAAGACTATGGCTACACCTTC	CAWSVGEDYGYTF
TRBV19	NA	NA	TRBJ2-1	TGTGCCAGTAGGCTATCAGGGGCGAGCTCCTACAATGAGCAGTTCTTC	CASRLSGASSYNEQFF
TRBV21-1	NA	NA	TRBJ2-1	TGTGCCAGCACCTTTAGGAGACGCGGGACTAGTAAGTACAATGAGCAGTTCTTC	CASTFRRRGTSKYNEQFF
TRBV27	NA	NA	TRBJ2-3	TGTGCCAGCAGTACTACAGATACGCAGTATTTT	CASSTTDTQYF
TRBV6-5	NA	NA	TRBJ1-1	TGTGCCAGCAGCTACGGACAGCCCTATGAAGCTTTCTTT	CASSYGQPYEAFF
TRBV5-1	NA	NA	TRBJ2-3	TGCGCCAGCAAAGGGGATCCGGGGGGCATAGATACGCAGTATTTT	CASKGDPGGIDTQYF
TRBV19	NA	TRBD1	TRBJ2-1	TGTGCCAGTAGTATTGGGACAGGGGTATTCAATGAGCAGTTCTTC	CASSIGTGVFNEQFF
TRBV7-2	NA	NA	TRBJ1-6	TGTGCCAGCAGCTTATATCCCGTGGGGAGGGGGATGGATAATTCACCCCTCCACTTT	CASSLYPVGRGMDNSPLHF
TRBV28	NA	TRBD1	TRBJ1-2	TGTGCCAGCAGTTTGGGACAGGGTCCCTATGGCTACACCTTC	CASSLGQGPYGYTF
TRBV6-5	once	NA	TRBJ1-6	TGTGCCAGCGGCACCCCATCACCCCTCCACTTT	CASGTPSPLHF
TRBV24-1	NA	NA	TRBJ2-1	TGTGCCACCAGTGATCCATGGCTAGGCCCCGTCCCCAATGAGCAGTTCTTC	CATSDPWLGPVPNEQFF
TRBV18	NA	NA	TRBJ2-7	TGTGCCAGCTCCCCCTCGGCGGACAGAGCCTACGAGCAGTACTTC	CASSPSADRAYEQYF
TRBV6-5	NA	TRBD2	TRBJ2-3	TGTGCCAGCAGCCCCGGGACTAGCGGACTTACGCAGTATTTT	CASSPGTSGLTQYF
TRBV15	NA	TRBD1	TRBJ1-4	TGTGCCACCAGCAGCCGGCGAGGGACAGGGCATGAAAAACTGTTTTTT	CATSSRRGTGHEKLFF
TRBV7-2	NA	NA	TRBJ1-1	TGTGCCAGCAGCTTAGTAGTGGGGGGGAGGAATACTGAAGCTTTCTTT	CASSLVVGGRNTEAFF
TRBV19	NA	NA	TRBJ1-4	TGTGCCAGTAGTATTGGTGGCAGGGGAGGGGAAAAACTGTTTTTT	CASSIGGRGGEKLFF
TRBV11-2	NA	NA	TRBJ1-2	TGTGCCAGCAGCCCCGAGGGGGGGCACTATGGCTACACCTTC	CASSPEGGHYGYTF
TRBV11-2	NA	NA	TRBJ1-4	TGTGCCAGCAGCTTAGGAGGGTATGGTGAAAAACTGTTTTTT	CASSLGGYGEKLFF
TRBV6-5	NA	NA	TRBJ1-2	TGTGCCAGCAGTTCGCTAAATAAGGGCTACACCTTC	CASSSLNKGYTF
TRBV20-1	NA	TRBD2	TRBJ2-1	TGCAGTGCTAGTCATGGTTTAGCGGGGCTGTACAATGAGCAGTTCTTC	CSASHGLAGLYNEQFF
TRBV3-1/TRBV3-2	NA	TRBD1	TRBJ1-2	TGTGCCAGCAGCCGACAGGGAGGAGGCTACACCTTC	CASSRQGGGYTF
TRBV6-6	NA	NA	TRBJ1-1	TGTGCCAGCAGTTACTCCTGGGAGGGAGGAACTGAAGCTTTCTTT	CASSYSWEGGTEAFF